A single sample gave rise to the 27 T cell receptor beta chains below, sequenced in a study of beta chain features in type 1 diabetes. What was sequenced were expressed TCRB transcripts, since all of the isolated RNA had been reverse transcribed. Clones were sequenced by immunoSEQ multiplex PCR, and TCRdb holds only the in-frame ones, with some missing. This sample carries 150,000 or so clones, roughly 11% of them seen once, and the ten largest clones take roughly 2%. The sample taken for sequencing was central memory CD4+ T cells from blood. The receptors come from a young man in good health.

This clone was picked up a small number of times. The V gene is TRBV27, the J gene TRBJ1-1, with 7 bases that match TRBD1. This CDR3 is 15 amino acids long. Germline V lookup: CDR1 MNHEY, CDR2 SMNVEV (reference sequence). V shed 4 bases, J shed 1 base, and the junction held 6 bases outside the gene matches. The CDR3 region is CASSSLGQANTEAFF. DNA of the CDR3: TGTGCCAGCAGTTCCCTCGGACAGGCGAACACTGAAGCTTTCTTT.

V gene TRBV7-2 combines with J gene TRBJ2-6; 8 bases fit TRBD1. The germline V gene has CDR1 SGHTA and CDR2 FQGNSA. V dropped 5 bases and J dropped 4; count of bases not matched to a gene: 7. This CDR3 comprises 16 residues. CDR3 sequence reads: CASSVNRGSGANVLTF. CDR3 DNA sequence: TGTGCCAGCAGCGTCAACAGGGGGAGCGGGGCCAACGTCCTGACTTTC.

This clone was recorded a few times. The chain links TRBV10-3 to TRBJ2-3; 7 bases line up with TRBD2. The V and J ends lost 3 bases and 5 bases, in that order; junction bases with no gene match: 14. The CDR3 has 17 residues. Germline V gene sequence: CDR1 ENHRY, CDR2 SYGVKD. This CDR3 is CAISDYTSEQSLDTQYF. DNA of the CDR3: TGTGCCATCAGTGACTACACTAGCGAACAGAGCTTAGATACGCAGTATTTT.

This clone was detected only a few times. The CDR3: CASSPRRGNTGELFF. For the CDR3, the DNA is TGTGCCAGCAGCCCACGGAGGGGGAACACCGGGGAGCTGTTTTTT. J is TRBJ2-2 and V is TRBV7-2; perhaps TRBD2 as D (6 bases). This CDR3 region has 15 residues. Trimming took off 5 bases at V and 1 base at J, with 11 bases between the two ends. CDR1 SGHTA and CDR2 FQGNSA come from the germline V gene.

This clone was counted between two and nine times. J is TRBJ2-3 and V is TRBV11-3, with TRBD1 matching 8 bases. With V trimmed by 2 bases and J by 4 bases, 8 bases remained unmatched. CDR3 size: 16 residues. Germline V CDR1 and CDR2: SGHNT, YENEEA. The chain's CDR3 is CASSLTGQEGPDTQYF. CDR3 DNA: TGTGCCAGCAGCTTAACGGGACAGGAGGGCCCAGATACGCAGTATTTT.

The V call is TRBV7-2, the J call TRBJ2-5; the match to TRBD2 covers 10 bases. V shed 5 bases and J 5 bases; nucleotides not matched to a gene: 11. The germline V gene encodes CDR1 SGHTA and CDR2 FQGNSA. The CDR3 is 16 residues long. CDR3 coding DNA: TGTGCCAGCAGCCCCACGGCCAGCGGGGGGGGTGAGACCCAGTACTTC. Translation gives CASSPTASGGGETQYF.

The chain employs TRBV27 and TRBJ1-5; D not certain. The CDR3 is 15 amino acids. V was clipped by 4 bases and J by 3 bases, with 13 bases between them. Germline CDR1 is MNHEY and CDR2 is SMNVEV (reference sequence). Here the CDR3 reads CASSSLYGDNQPQHF. CDR3 DNA sequence: TGTGCCAGCAGTTCCCTCTACGGGGACAATCAGCCCCAGCATTTT.

This clone has more than one count but fewer than ten. V and J are TRBV18 and TRBJ2-2; D is possibly TRBD2 (6 bases). Deletions cut 2 bases from V and 6 bases from J, with 13 bases between. Germline loops: CDR1 KGHSH, CDR2 LQKENI. The CDR3 extends over 15 amino acids. The CDR3 protein is CASSPISGGSGELFF. In DNA, the CDR3 is TGTGCCAGCTCACCAATCTCCGGGGGTTCCGGGGAGCTGTTTTTT.

The chain carries TRBV5-1 and TRBJ1-1, with no clear D. Germline V gene sequence: CDR1 SGHRS, CDR2 YFSETQ. V lost 4 bases to trimming and J lost 1 base, with 17 bases between them. This CDR3 is 16 amino acids long. The CDR3 loop is CASSPGPFGANTEAFF. In nucleotides, the CDR3 is TGCGCCAGCAGCCCTGGGCCCTTTGGAGCGAACACTGAAGCTTTCTTT.

V and J are TRBV14 and TRBJ1-4, with D possibly matching TRBD1 (6 bases). The CDR3 has 15 residues. Germline CDR1 reads SGHDN; CDR2 reads FVKESK. Trimming cost V 4 bases and J 2 bases, with 11 bases left between them. This CDR3 is CASSLQGSTNEKLFF. The CDR3 coding sequence is TGTGCCAGCAGCCTCCAGGGGAGTACTAATGAAAAACTGTTTTTT.

This clone was picked up a small number of times. V and J are TRBV27 and TRBJ2-3; TRBD1 aligns across 8 bases. CDR1 is MNHEY, CDR2 SMNVEV, per germline (reference sequence). V lost 2 bases, J lost 1 base, and 17 bases stayed unmatched. The CDR3 runs to 20 residues. DNA of the CDR3: TGTGCCAGCAGTTTAAAAGGGCCTCTCGGACAGGGACGGGGCACAGATACGCAGTATTTT. Translated, it gives CASSLKGPLGQGRGTDTQYF.

The sample holds a few counts of this clone. The chain joins TRBV29-1 to TRBJ2-1; weak D call: TRBD1 (6 bases). CDR1 is SQVTM, CDR2 ANQGSEA, per germline. The V and J ends lost 4 bases and 0 bases respectively, with 10 bases between them. The CDR3 spans 14 residues. DNA of the CDR3: TGCAGCGTTGCGAGGGGGAGCTCCTACAATGAGCAGTTCTTC. Its translation is CSVARGSSYNEQFF.

This clone was picked up a small number of times. The V and J genes are TRBV28 and TRBJ1-4; D is unclear. This CDR3 spans 14 amino acids. Germline values: CDR1 MDHEN, CDR2 SYDVKM. Trimming removed 4 bases from V and 7 bases from J, with 13 bases in between. The CDR3 region has the DNA TGTGCCAGCAGTTCTGGAGGAGGGATTGAAAAACTGTTTTTT. Protein: CASSSGGGIEKLFF.

This clone showed up just a few times. Compared with germline, one end of the junction differs, possibly owing to a read error. The chain links TRBV4-3 to TRBJ2-5; no reliable D call. Germline CDR1 is LGHNA and CDR2 is YSLEER. This CDR3 has 12 residues. CDR3 loop: CASSQDQGTQYF. In DNA form, the CDR3 reads TGCGCCAGCAGCCAAGACCAAGGGACCCAGTACTTC.

This clone was counted only a few times. The V gene is TRBV7-2, the J gene TRBJ2-1; 9 nucleotides agree with TRBD2. The V and J ends lost 11 bases and 10 bases, in that order; junction bases with no gene match: 9. This CDR3 contains 12 residues. From germline, CDR1 is SGHTA and CDR2 FQGNSA. The CDR3 loop is CACGLAGLEQFF. In DNA, the CDR3 is TGTGCCTGCGGCCTAGCGGGATTGGAGCAGTTCTTC.

The CDR3, as DNA: TGTGCCAGCTCACCCGGGACAGACTCCTACGAGCAGTACTTC. Protein product: CASSPGTDSYEQYF. The J gene is TRBJ2-7, the V gene TRBV18; 7 nucleotides match TRBD1. J lost 0 bases, V lost 3 bases, and 2 bases had no gene match. Germline-derived CDR1 and CDR2 are KGHSH and LQKENI. The CDR3 length is 14 residues.

This chain uses TRBV30 with TRBJ1-2; 11 bases map to TRBD1. The CDR3 contains 13 residues. V was pared by 4 bases and J by 6 bases, with 4 bases of the junction left unmatched. In germline, CDR1 is GTSNPN, CDR2 SVGIG (reference sequence). CDR3 sequence: CAWTRTGGNGYTF. As DNA, the CDR3 is TGTGCCTGGACCCGGACAGGGGGCAATGGCTACACCTTC.

This chain connects TRBV5-6 to TRBJ2-3, with unresolved D. The CDR3 is 16 residues long. V was trimmed by 2 bases and J by 3 bases, leaving 16 bases between them. Per germline, CDR1 SGHDT and CDR2 YYEEEE. The CDR3 loop reads CASSLDSGMHTDTQYF. The CDR3 DNA reads as TGTGCCAGCAGCTTAGATTCTGGGATGCATACAGATACGCAGTATTTT.

This chain connects TRBV5-1 to TRBJ2-3; D possibly corresponds to TRBD2 (5 bases). Germline values: CDR1 SGHRS, CDR2 YFSETQ. Trimming cost V 4 bases and J 3 bases, with 24 bases left between them. The CDR3 spans 18 residues. CDR3 region: CASSLFFVKGEGTDTQYF. CDR3 nucleotides: TGCGCCAGCAGCCTCTTCTTTGTCAAGGGTGAGGGAACAGATACGCAGTATTTT. Using reference TRBV5-1 and TRBJ2-3 for the parts outside the CDR3, the full variable domain is KAGVTQTPRYLIKTRGQQVTLSCSPISGHRSVSWYQQTPGQGLQFLFEYFSETQRNKGNFPGRFSGRQFSNSRSEMNVSTLELGDSALYLCASSLFFVKGEGTDTQYFGPGTRLTVL.

This clone was detected ten times or more. The chain employs TRBV10-3 and TRBJ2-7; D is uncertain. The CDR3 has 13 amino acids. Trimming took off 6 bases at V and 2 bases at J, with 11 bases between the two ends. The V gene's germline CDR1 is ENHRY and CDR2 SYGVKD. The CDR3: CAIRGEGPYEQYF. CDR3 nucleotide sequence: TGTGCCATCAGGGGTGAAGGTCCCTACGAGCAGTACTTC.

This clone was seen a handful of times. This rearrangement joins TRBV28 to TRBJ1-6; 9 nucleotides align to TRBD1. The CDR3 is 15 residues long. The germline V gene has CDR1 MDHEN and CDR2 SYDVKM. Losses at the gene ends were 6 bases for V and 5 bases for J; bases not matched to a gene: 5. The CDR3 region is CASSWTGAHNSPLHF. CDR3 DNA sequence: TGTGCCAGCAGCTGGACAGGGGCTCATAATTCACCCCTCCACTTT.

This clone showed up just a few times. The chain couples TRBV9 to TRBJ2-1; TRBD2 aligns across 8 bases. The germline gives CDR1 SGDLS, CDR2 YYNGEE. After removal of 0 bases from V and 7 bases from J, the junction contained 9 bases not matched to a gene. This CDR3 spans 16 amino acids. CDR3 protein: CASSVGRGREGNEQFF. The CDR3 coding sequence is TGTGCCAGCAGCGTAGGTAGGGGACGGGAGGGAAATGAGCAGTTCTTC.

This chain connects TRBV4-1 to TRBJ2-1; 8 nucleotides align to TRBD2. V shed 4 bases and J 0 bases; nucleotides not matched to a gene: 5. This CDR3 region has 16 residues. The V gene's germline CDR1 is MGHRA and CDR2 YSYEKL. The DNA of the CDR3 is TGCGCCAGCAGCCTCACTAGCGGTAGCTCCTACAATGAGCAGTTCTTC. It is translated as CASSLTSGSSYNEQFF.

This chain joins TRBV5-1 and TRBJ2-7; D is possibly TRBD2 (6 bases). This CDR3 has 17 amino acids. V was trimmed by 4 bases and J by 2 bases, leaving 22 bases between them. Germline V lookup: CDR1 SGHRS, CDR2 YFSETQ. CDR3 region: CASSTRTSGRVPYEQYF. The CDR3 region has the DNA TGCGCCAGCAGCACCCGAACAAGCGGGCGGGTCCCCTACGAGCAGTACTTC.

The chain couples TRBV7-2 to TRBJ2-1; 14 bases line up with TRBD2. Germline CDR1 and CDR2: SGHTA and FQGNSA. The CDR3 has 17 amino acids. V was clipped by 0 bases and J by 3 bases; unmatched bases: 1. The CDR3: CASSLAGTSGSYNEQFF. As DNA, the CDR3 is TGTGCCAGCAGCTTAGCTGGGACTAGCGGGAGCTACAATGAGCAGTTCTTC.

The chain has TRBV28 and TRBJ2-1, with 10 bases lining up with TRBD2. CDR1 is MDHEN and CDR2 is SYDVKM in the germline V gene. There are 14 residues in the CDR3. Trimming at V came to 9 bases and at J to 8 bases, leaving 10 bases not matched to a gene. The CDR3 coding sequence is TGTGCCAGTAAGGTCAGCGGGGGGGATGATGAGCAGTTCTTC. It encodes CASKVSGGDDEQFF.

This clone was seen a handful of times. J is TRBJ1-1 and V is TRBV5-1; D uncertain. The V and J ends lost 4 bases and 3 bases respectively, with 10 bases between them. From germline, CDR1 is SGHRS and CDR2 YFSETQ. The CDR3 totals 13 residues. The CDR3 DNA reads as TGCGCCAGCAGCAATAGAGAAGACACTGAAGCTTTCTTT. It yields the protein CASSNREDTEAFF.